The 24 T cell receptor beta chains reported below all come from one sample, sequenced in a study of cytomegalovirus exposure and HLA in healthy donors. The repertoire was sequenced with immunoSEQ multiplex PCR; TCRdb's copy has only in-frame clones and lacks some. The sample contains a few hundred thousand clones, 90% of which appear only once. Specimen: PBMCs. All receptors derive from a woman aged 18-35 years in good health and CMV-seronegative.

This clone has more than one count but fewer than ten. DNA of the CDR3: TGTGCCAGCAGTCCAAGAGGTGATTCACCCCTCCACTTT. Amino acid sequence: CASSPRGDSPLHF. This chain joins TRBV27 and TRBJ1-6; unclear D gene. In germline, CDR1 is MNHEY, CDR2 SMNVEV (reference sequence). The CDR3 runs to 13 residues. Trimming left V 5 bases short and J 8 bases short, with 10 bases between.

The genes are TRBV19 and TRBJ2-7; TRBD1 aligns across 11 bases. The CDR3 has 15 amino acids. With V trimmed by 5 bases and J by 6 bases, 9 bases remained unmatched. Germline lookup yields CDR1 LNHDA and CDR2 SQIVND (reference sequence). The CDR3 bases are TGTGCCAGTAGTGTCATCCGGGACAGGGGGACCGAGCAGTACTTC. Amino acids: CASSVIRDRGTEQYF.

The chain is built from TRBV5-1 and TRBJ2-2, with 9 bases matching TRBD2. After removal of 1 base from V and 0 bases from J, the junction contained 7 bases not matched to a gene. The germline CDR1 and CDR2 sequences are SGHRS and YFSETQ. CDR3 length: 18 amino acids. CDR3 bases: TGCGCCAGCAGCTTGAACCTAGCGGGGCCCCCGAACACCGGGGAGCTGTTTTTT. This codes for CASSLNLAGPPNTGELFF.

V gene TRBV19 combines with J gene TRBJ1-5, with TRBD1 identical over 7 bases. Germline values: CDR1 LNHDA, CDR2 SQIVND (reference sequence). Germline trimming cut 5 bases from V and 4 bases from J; bases unmatched to any gene: 2. The CDR3 consists of 13 residues. The CDR3 protein is CASSQTGNQPQHF. The CDR3 DNA sequence: TGTGCCAGTAGTCAGACAGGGAATCAGCCCCAGCATTTT.

The chain is built from TRBV6-6 and TRBJ1-4; D gene ambiguous. Trimming left V 4 bases short and J 8 bases short, with 11 bases between. Germline V gene lookup returns CDR1 MNHNY and CDR2 SVGAGI (reference sequence). The CDR3 covers 13 residues. The CDR3 here is CASSWRSGEKLFF. CDR3 nucleotide sequence: TGTGCCAGCAGTTGGAGGTCGGGCGAAAAACTGTTTTTT.

The rearrangement links TRBV27 to TRBJ2-5; D unresolved. With 5 bases removed from V and 5 bases from J, the gap between germline ends came to 12 bases. Germline assignment: CDR1 MNHEY and CDR2 SMNVEV (reference sequence). The length of the CDR3 is 13 residues. This CDR3 is CASSPGWWETQYF. CDR3 sequence (DNA): TGTGCCAGCAGTCCCGGGTGGTGGGAGACCCAGTACTTC.

The chain recombines TRBV5-5 with TRBJ2-7; tentative D call: TRBD1 (6 bases). This CDR3 is built from 16 residues. From germline, CDR1 is SGHKS and CDR2 YYEKEE (reference sequence). Trimming took 2 bases from V and 1 from J, leaving 16 bases between them. The CDR3 is CASSLYRDPPSYEQYF. Here the CDR3 DNA reads TGTGCCAGCAGCTTATACAGGGACCCCCCTTCCTACGAGCAGTACTTC.

The chain has TRBV5-1 and TRBJ1-1; 8 nucleotides line up with TRBD1. From germline, CDR1 is SGHRS and CDR2 YFSETQ. Losses at the gene ends were 4 bases for V and 1 base for J; bases not matched to a gene: 3. The length of the CDR3 is 14 residues. CDR3 in DNA: TGCGCCAGCAGCGGGACAGGTTGGAACACTGAAGCTTTCTTT. Translating it yields CASSGTGWNTEAFF.

J is TRBJ2-7 and V is TRBV5-8, with D possibly TRBD1 on 6 matching bases. CDR3 length: 12 residues. Germline CDR1 is SGHTS and CDR2 is YDEGEE. The CDR3 loop reads CASSLVADRPSV. In DNA form, the CDR3 reads TGTGCCAGCAGCTTGGTCGCCGACAGGCCAAGCGTC.

The chain combines TRBV21-1 with TRBJ2-5; TRBD2, as called in the table, went unchecked against the DNA. TRBV21-1 is a known pseudogene. CDR3 length equals 15 residues. The CDR3 DNA sequence: TGTGCCAGCAGCAAAGAACTAGCGGAACAAGAGACCCAGTACTTC. As protein: CASSKELAEQETQYF.

Worth noting for this clone: The junction does not match germline at one end; this may be a read error. The rearrangement joins TRBV7-7 to TRBJ2-3, with 7 bases identical to TRBD2. Germline loops: CDR1 SSHAT, CDR2 FNYEAQ (reference sequence). This CDR3 has 16 residues. The CDR3 nucleotides read TGTGCTAGCAGCTTAGAGGGTGGCGGGGGAGCAGATACGCAGTATTTT. Protein: CASSLEGGGGADTQYF. The entire variable domain, with the rest obtained from reference TRBV7-7 and TRBJ2-3, is as follows: GAGVSQSPRYKVTKRGQDVTLRCDPISSHATLYWYQQALGQGPEFLTYFNYEAQPDKSGLPSDRFSAERPEGSISTLTIQRTEQRDSAMYRCASSLEGGGGADTQYFGPGTRLTVL.

The genes are TRBV6-5 and TRBJ2-1, with a possible D match to TRBD2 (6 bases). V was shortened by 0 bases and J by 10 bases, with 16 bases between the two germline ends. The CDR3 length is 15 residues. The germline gives CDR1 MNHEY, CDR2 SVGAGI. Here the CDR3 DNA reads TGTGCCAGCAGTTACTCGGGGGGACGGCAACGGGAGCAGTTCTTC. Amino acid sequence: CASSYSGGRQREQFF.

This chain uses TRBV7-9 with TRBJ2-3, with D possibly TRBD2 on 5 matching bases. Trimming removed 1 base from V and 3 bases from J, with 17 bases in between. Germline V CDR1 and CDR2: SEHNR, FQNEAQ (reference sequence). The CDR3 spans 17 residues. CDR3 amino acids: CASSLVSRFLATDTQYF. The CDR3 region has the DNA TGTGCCAGCAGCTTAGTATCGCGTTTTTTAGCGACAGATACGCAGTATTTT. The full variable domain, its missing parts supplied by reference TRBV7-9 and TRBJ2-3, is DTGVSQNPRHKITKRGQNVTFRCDPISEHNRLYWYRQTLGQGPEFLTYFQNEAQLEKSRLLSDRFSAERPKGSFSTLEIQRTEQGDSAMYLCASSLVSRFLATDTQYFGPGTRLTVL.

The rearrangement uses TRBV5-1 and TRBJ2-5; 15 nucleotides line up with TRBD2. The germline CDR1 and CDR2 sequences are SGHRS and YFSETQ. The CDR3 length is 18 residues. V lost 2 bases and J lost 0; bases outside the gene matches: 5. CDR3 DNA: TGCGCCAGCAGCTTTGGACTAGCGGGGGGGACCTACCAAGAGACCCAGTACTTC. This encodes CASSFGLAGGTYQETQYF.

The chain carries TRBV4-3 and TRBJ2-3; 14 nucleotides align to TRBD2. From germline, CDR1 is LGHNA and CDR2 YSLEER. This CDR3 contains 15 residues. Trimming cost V 3 bases and J 6 bases; bases outside gene matches: 2. CDR3 sequence: CASSQGLAGVDTQYF. CDR3 DNA: TGCGCCAGCAGCCAGGGACTAGCGGGGGTGGATACGCAGTATTTT.

This clone was detected only once. The chain is built from TRBV4-2 and TRBJ2-5, with TRBD2 identical over 7 bases. V dropped 1 base and J dropped 2; count of bases not matched to a gene: 7. Germline-derived CDR1 and CDR2 are LGHNA and YNFKEQ. The CDR3 has 16 amino acids. Written as DNA, the CDR3 is TGTGCCAGCAGCCAAGGGGCTAGCGGACTTCAAGAGACCCAGTACTTC. Translated, it gives CASSQGASGLQETQYF.

The chain joins TRBV7-9 to TRBJ1-6; TRBD1 matches at 8 bases. This CDR3 is 15 amino acids long. The germline V gene encodes CDR1 SEHNR and CDR2 FQNEAQ (reference sequence). V gave up 0 bases and J gave up 8 bases; unmatched junction bases: 3. As DNA, the CDR3 is TGTGCCAGCAGCTTAGCGACAGGGGCCTATTCACCCCTCCACTTT. Its protein is CASSLATGAYSPLHF.

The rearrangement uses TRBV27 and TRBJ1-1; a possible D gene is TRBD1 (5 bases). V was pared by 3 bases and J by 3 bases, with 14 bases between. Per the germline V gene, CDR1 is MNHEY and CDR2 is SMNVEV (reference sequence). The CDR3 length is 15 residues. The CDR3 bases are TGTGCCAGCAGTTTGGGCCTGGGGCTACACACTGAAGCTTTCTTT. Its translation: CASSLGLGLHTEAFF.

This clone occurred once. The CDR3 nucleotides are TGCAGCGCCAGTACTTGGGGAGGGTTGACCGGGGAGCTGTTTTTT. Translating it yields CSASTWGGLTGELFF. The genes are TRBV29-1 and TRBJ2-2; TRBD2 matches 7 bases. The V segment lost 7 bases and the J segment 5 bases; nucleotides outside the gene matches: 13. Per germline, CDR1 SQVTM and CDR2 ANQGSEA. The CDR3 is made up of 15 amino acids.

The rearrangement uses TRBV9 and TRBJ2-1; TRBD1 agrees at 7 bases. Germline V CDR1 and CDR2: SGDLS, YYNGEE. The CDR3 spans 15 residues. J lost 0 bases, V lost 7 bases, and 7 bases had no gene match. In nucleotides, the CDR3 is TGTGCCAGCGGGTCGGGACAGAGCTCCTACAATGAGCAGTTCTTC. It codes for CASGSGQSSYNEQFF.

Written as DNA, the CDR3 is TGTGCCAGCTCACCGGGACAGCTATACGAGCAGTACTTC. It yields the protein CASSPGQLYEQYF. The genes are TRBV18 and TRBJ2-7; 7 bases are shared with TRBD1. Losses at the gene ends were 3 bases for V and 4 bases for J; bases not matched to a gene: 3. This CDR3 comprises 13 residues. Germline-derived CDR1 and CDR2 are KGHSH and LQKENI.

The chain has TRBV29-1 and TRBJ1-2; a weak D match, TRBD1 (6 bases). Trimming pared 6 bases from V and 8 bases from J, leaving 28 bases between. This CDR3 is built from 16 residues. Germline CDR1 is SQVTM and CDR2 is ANQGSEA. In nucleotides, the CDR3 is TGCAGCGTGCGCAAACCTAAGGACAGCCCCGTAGAGGGCTACACCTTC. Translating gives CSVRKPKDSPVEGYTF.

This clone was seen just once. J is TRBJ1-1 and V is TRBV28; D perhaps matches TRBD1 (5 bases). The V and J ends lost 5 bases and 6 bases respectively, with 19 bases between them. Germline V gives CDR1 MDHEN, CDR2 SYDVKM. The CDR3 runs to 15 residues. Here the CDR3 reads CASSPGLPLTSEAFF. The CDR3 DNA is TGTGCCAGCAGTCCGGGACTTCCCCTGACCTCTGAAGCTTTCTTT.

The chain combines TRBV9 with TRBJ2-2, with D perhaps matching TRBD2 (6 bases). V lost 3 bases and J 7 bases, leaving 16 bases between the germline ends. The CDR3 sequence is 15 residues long. Germline loops: CDR1 SGDLS, CDR2 YYNGEE. The CDR3 spells CASSAGDIQRGELFF. CDR3 DNA: TGTGCCAGCAGCGCGGGGGATATCCAGCGCGGGGAGCTGTTTTTT.